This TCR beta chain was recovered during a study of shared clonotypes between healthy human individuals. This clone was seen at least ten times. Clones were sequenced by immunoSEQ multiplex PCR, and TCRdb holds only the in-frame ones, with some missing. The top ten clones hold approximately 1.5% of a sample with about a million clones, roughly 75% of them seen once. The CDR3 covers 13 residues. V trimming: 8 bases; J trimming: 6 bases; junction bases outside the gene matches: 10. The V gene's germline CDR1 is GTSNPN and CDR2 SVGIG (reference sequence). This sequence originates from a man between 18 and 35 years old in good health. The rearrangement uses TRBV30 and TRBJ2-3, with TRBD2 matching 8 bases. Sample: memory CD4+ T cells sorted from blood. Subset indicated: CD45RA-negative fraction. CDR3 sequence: CAGCPRGDDTQYF. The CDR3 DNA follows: TGTGCCGGCTGCCCGCGGGGGGACGATACGCAGTATTTT.